This passage covers 6 T cell receptor beta chains from one sample sequenced in a study of T cells in Graves' hyperthyroidism and ophthalmopathy. The TCR beta CDR3 regions underwent amplification using RNA transcripts as the source. During a first-round RT-PCR of the TCR CDR3, the HTBI primer set was used. TCRdb re-called the multiplex PCR reads through MiXCR, storing one row per CDR3 protein. The sample holds about 480,000 distinct CDR3 sequences, about 22% seen once. Sequenced sample: blood. These receptors all come from a woman in her 70s with Graves' ophthalmopathy.

This clonotype was observed a few times. The V gene is TRBV19, the J gene TRBJ2-2; 9 nucleotides align to TRBD2. V was clipped by 6 bases and J by 7 bases; unmatched bases: 6. This CDR3 contains 14 residues. The germline gives CDR1 LNHDA, CDR2 SQIVND (reference sequence). The CDR3 DNA sequence: TGTGCCAGTAGAGGTAGCGGGAGAGTCGGGGAGCTGTTTTTT. The encoded protein is CASRGSGRVGELFF.

The rearrangement links TRBV3-1 to TRBJ2-2, with 8 bases lining up with TRBD2. CDR1 LGHDT and CDR2 YNNKEL come from the germline V gene (reference sequence). This CDR3 region has 16 residues. The junction had 10 bases not matched to a gene; V was cut back by 1 base and J by 9 bases. The chain's CDR3 is CASSQGLAPVFRELFF. The DNA of the CDR3 is TGTGCCAGCAGCCAAGGACTAGCGCCGGTCTTCCGGGAGCTGTTTTTT.

Ten or more counts support this clonotype. The chain carries TRBV28 and TRBJ1-1, with D unclear. This CDR3 is built from 14 residues. CDR1 is MDHEN and CDR2 is SYDVKM in the germline V gene. Trimming cost V 3 bases and J 5 bases, with 13 bases left between them. CDR3 bases: TGTGCCAGCAGTTTTAGCAGGATAGAAACTGAAGCTTTCTTT. Translated, it gives CASSFSRIETEAFF.

The chain couples TRBV30 to TRBJ2-5; possibly TRBD1 for D (6 bases). The germline gives CDR1 GTSNPN, CDR2 SVGIG (reference sequence). V lost 0 bases and J 3 bases, leaving 14 bases between the germline ends. The CDR3 is made up of 15 amino acids. CDR3 amino acids: CAWSVPSGQKETQYF. In DNA, the CDR3 is TGTGCCTGGAGTGTCCCTTCAGGACAGAAAGAGACCCAGTACTTC.

This clonotype appeared a few times. The gene calls are TRBV7-9 and TRBJ2-1; the match to TRBD2 covers 13 bases. Trimming cost V 5 bases and J 7 bases; bases outside gene matches: 8. Per germline, CDR1 SEHNR and CDR2 FQNEAQ (reference sequence). The CDR3 length is 16 residues. CDR3 amino acids: CASSPITSGRGNEQFF. The DNA of the CDR3 is TGTGCCAGCAGCCCTATAACTAGCGGGAGGGGAAATGAGCAGTTCTTC.

This clonotype came up a few times. The genes are TRBV12-3 or TRBV12-4 and TRBJ1-1; the D gene is possibly TRBD1 (6 bases). The V gene lost 4 bases and the J gene lost 7 bases, with 13 bases spanning the gap. The CDR3 runs 13 residues. CDR3 loop: CASSSGVFGEAFF. The CDR3 DNA follows: TGTGCCAGCAGTTCAGGGGTATTCGGTGAAGCTTTCTTT.